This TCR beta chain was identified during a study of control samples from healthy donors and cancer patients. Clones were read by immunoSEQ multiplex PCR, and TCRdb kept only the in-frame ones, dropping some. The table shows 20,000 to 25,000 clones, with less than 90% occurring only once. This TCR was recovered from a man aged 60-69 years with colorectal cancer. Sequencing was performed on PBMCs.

The CDR3 DNA sequence: TGTGCCAGCAAGGGGGGGGGAACAGATACGCAGTATTTT. This encodes CASKGGGTDTQYF. The chain joins TRBV2 to TRBJ2-3; the D gene is possibly TRBD2 (7 bases). This CDR3 is built from 13 residues. Deletions cut 7 bases from V and 3 bases from J, with 11 bases between. CDR1 SNHLY and CDR2 FYNNEI come from the germline V gene. Looking up the rest from reference TRBV2 and TRBJ2-3 gives the full variable domain: EPEVTQTPSHQVTQMGQEVILRCVPISNHLYFYWYRQILGQKVEFLVSFYNNEISEKSEIFDDQFSVERPDGSNFTLKIRSTKLEDSAMYFCASKGGGTDTQYFGPGTRLTVL.